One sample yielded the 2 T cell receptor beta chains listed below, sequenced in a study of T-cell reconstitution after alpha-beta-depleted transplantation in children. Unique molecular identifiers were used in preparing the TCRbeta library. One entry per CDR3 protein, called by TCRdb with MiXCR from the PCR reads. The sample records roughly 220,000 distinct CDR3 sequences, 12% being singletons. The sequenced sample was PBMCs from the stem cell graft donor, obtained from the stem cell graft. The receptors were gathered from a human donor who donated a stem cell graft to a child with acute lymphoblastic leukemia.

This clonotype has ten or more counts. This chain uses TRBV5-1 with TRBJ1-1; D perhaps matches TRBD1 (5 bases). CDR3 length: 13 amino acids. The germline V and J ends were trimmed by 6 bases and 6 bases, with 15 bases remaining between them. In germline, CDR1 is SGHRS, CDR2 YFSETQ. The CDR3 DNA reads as TGCGCCAGCATGTTGGGGGATCGTGCTGAAGCTTTCTTT. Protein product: CASMLGDRAEAFF.

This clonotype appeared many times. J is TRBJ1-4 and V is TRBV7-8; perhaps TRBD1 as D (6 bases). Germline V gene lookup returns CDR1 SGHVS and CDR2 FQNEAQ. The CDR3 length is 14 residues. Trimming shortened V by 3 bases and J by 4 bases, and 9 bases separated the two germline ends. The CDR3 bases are TGTGCCAGCAGCTTGGGACACTTTAATGAAAAACTGTTTTTT. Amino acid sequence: CASSLGHFNEKLFF.